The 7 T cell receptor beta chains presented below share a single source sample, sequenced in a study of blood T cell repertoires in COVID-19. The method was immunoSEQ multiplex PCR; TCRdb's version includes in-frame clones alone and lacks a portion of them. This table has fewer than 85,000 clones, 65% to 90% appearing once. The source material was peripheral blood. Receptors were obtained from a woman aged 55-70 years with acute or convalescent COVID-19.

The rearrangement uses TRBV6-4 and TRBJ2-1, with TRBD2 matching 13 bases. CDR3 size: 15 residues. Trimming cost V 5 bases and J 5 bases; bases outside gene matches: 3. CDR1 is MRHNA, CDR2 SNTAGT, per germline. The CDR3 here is CASSRGLAGHNEQFF. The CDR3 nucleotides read TGTGCCAGCAGTCGGGGACTAGCGGGGCACAATGAGCAGTTCTTC.

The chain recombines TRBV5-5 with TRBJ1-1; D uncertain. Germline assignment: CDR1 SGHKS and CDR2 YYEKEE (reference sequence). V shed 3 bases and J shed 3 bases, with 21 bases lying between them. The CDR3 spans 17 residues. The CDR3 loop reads CASSSAETTASYTEAFF. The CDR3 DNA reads TGTGCCAGCAGCTCCGCGGAAACGACGGCGTCCTACACTGAAGCTTTCTTT.

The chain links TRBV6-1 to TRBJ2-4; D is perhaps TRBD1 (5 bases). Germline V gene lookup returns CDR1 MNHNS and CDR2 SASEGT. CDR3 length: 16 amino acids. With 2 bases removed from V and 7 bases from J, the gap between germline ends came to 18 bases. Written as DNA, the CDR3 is TGTGCCAGCAGTGAATTAAAGTTACTAAAGGGGAACATTCAGTACTTC. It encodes CASSELKLLKGNIQYF.

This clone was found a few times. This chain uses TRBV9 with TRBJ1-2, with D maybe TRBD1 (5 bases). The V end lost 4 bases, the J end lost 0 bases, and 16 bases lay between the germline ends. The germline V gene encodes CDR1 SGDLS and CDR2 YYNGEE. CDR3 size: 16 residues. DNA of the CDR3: TGTGCCAGCAGCTTGACGGCAGGGAAGGCTAACTATGGCTACACCTTC. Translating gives CASSLTAGKANYGYTF.

CDR3 in DNA: TGTGCCAGCAGCCAATCAGCGGATGACTATGGCTACACCTTC. Translating gives CASSQSADDYGYTF. The chain uses TRBV7-3 and TRBJ1-2; D gene uncertain. This CDR3 is 14 amino acids long. With 5 bases removed from V and 3 bases from J, the gap between germline ends came to 13 bases. Germline CDR1 and CDR2: SGHTA and FQGTGA.

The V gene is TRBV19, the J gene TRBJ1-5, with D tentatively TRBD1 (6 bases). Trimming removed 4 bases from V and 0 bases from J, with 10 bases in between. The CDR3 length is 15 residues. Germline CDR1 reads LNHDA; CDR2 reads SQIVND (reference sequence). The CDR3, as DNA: TGTGCCAGTAGTAAGGGGGAGTATAGCAATCAGCCCCAGCATTTT. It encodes CASSKGEYSNQPQHF.

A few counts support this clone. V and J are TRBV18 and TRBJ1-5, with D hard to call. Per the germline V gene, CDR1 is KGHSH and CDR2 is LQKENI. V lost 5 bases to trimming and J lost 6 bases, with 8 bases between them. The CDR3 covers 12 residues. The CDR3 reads CASSKGGQPQHF. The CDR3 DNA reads TGTGCCAGCTCAAAGGGAGGTCAGCCCCAGCATTTT.